The 7 T cell receptor beta chains presented below share a single source sample, sequenced in a study of cytomegalovirus exposure and HLA in healthy donors. Clones were sequenced by immunoSEQ multiplex PCR, and TCRdb holds only the in-frame ones, with some missing. The sample includes 170,000 or so clones, 84% seen only once; the top ten take 2.8%. Input material: PBMCs. The receptors come from a woman younger than 30 in good health and CMV-seropositive.

A single count supports this clone. The rearrangement links TRBV19 to TRBJ2-7, with D possibly TRBD1 on 6 matching bases. Germline loops: CDR1 LNHDA, CDR2 SQIVND (reference sequence). This CDR3 is 13 amino acids long. Trimming removed 8 bases at V and 3 bases at J, with 14 bases between. Here the CDR3 reads CASQTGYGYEQYF. CDR3 coding DNA: TGTGCCAGTCAGACAGGATACGGCTACGAGCAGTACTTC.

The chain has TRBV19 and TRBJ1-2; TRBD1 matches 8 bases. CDR1 is LNHDA, CDR2 SQIVND, per germline (reference sequence). The CDR3 extends over 14 amino acids. V shed 7 bases and J 6 bases; nucleotides not matched to a gene: 10. Here the CDR3 reads CASTVDRGLHGYTF. The CDR3 DNA reads TGTGCCAGTACCGTAGACAGGGGACTACATGGCTACACCTTC.

The chain recombines TRBV4-3 with TRBJ2-7, with 8 bases matching TRBD2. There are 15 residues in the CDR3. J was trimmed by 2 bases and V by 0 bases; bases with no gene match: 3. CDR1 and CDR2 from the germline V gene are LGHNA and YSLEER. The CDR3 DNA follows: TGCGCCAGCAGCCAAGACCCCGGGGGGGCCTACGAGCAGTACTTC. Translated: CASSQDPGGAYEQYF.

The V and J genes are TRBV7-3 and TRBJ2-2, with 8 bases identical to TRBD2. The germline V gene encodes CDR1 SGHTA and CDR2 FQGTGA. V trimming: 3 bases; J trimming: 3 bases; junction bases outside the gene matches: 0. The CDR3 runs 14 residues. The CDR3 loop reads CASSLTSDTGELFF. In nucleotides, the CDR3 is TGTGCCAGCAGCTTGACTAGCGACACCGGGGAGCTGTTTTTT.

This chain links TRBV7-2 with TRBJ1-4; 10 nucleotides agree with TRBD1. V lost 1 base to trimming and J lost 2 bases; unmatched junction nucleotides: 10. The CDR3 extends over 19 amino acids. Per the germline V gene, CDR1 is SGHTA and CDR2 is FQGNSA. The CDR3 coding sequence is TGTGCCAGCAGCTTAGGCTGGACAGGGGGAGCTCGCACTAATGAAAAACTGTTTTTT. Its protein product is CASSLGWTGGARTNEKLFF.

This sequence joins TRBV10-2 and TRBJ2-5; no clear D. V was shortened by 6 bases and J by 5 bases, with 10 bases between the two germline ends. Germline lookup yields CDR1 WSHSY and CDR2 SAAADI. The CDR3 contains 12 residues. This chain's CDR3 is CASRLTSETQYF. CDR3 DNA: TGCGCCAGCAGGTTAACATCGGAGACCCAGTACTTC.

The chain joins TRBV9 to TRBJ2-3; 10 nucleotides agree with TRBD2. CDR1 is SGDLS and CDR2 is YYNGEE in the germline V gene. The ends lost 3 bases at V and 4 bases at J; junction bases unmatched: 8. This CDR3 is built from 16 residues. CDR3 amino acids: CASSARTSGGADTQYF. The CDR3 coding sequence is TGTGCCAGCAGCGCCCGGACTAGCGGAGGTGCAGATACGCAGTATTTT.